This is a list of T cell receptor beta chains from one sample in a study of OX40 agonist ivuxolimab in advanced cancers. This table comes from immunoSEQ multiplex PCR, and its TCRdb copy is limited to in-frame clones, with some not included. The profile shows fewer than 85,000 clones, 80% to 90% of them singletons. The material was CD4+ or CD8+ T cells sorted from blood, obtained in a trial of the OX40 agonist ivuxolimab. These receptors came from an adult with an advanced solid tumor such as melanoma, head and neck, liver or kidney cancer. Both conserved end residues are part of each CDR3. D genes are given only for firm matches. Clone size is given for some rows only: seen once, a few or many times, or a class if the clone is expanded.

len,d_gene,v_gene,abundance,j_gene,CDR3nt,CDR3aa
13,TRBD2,TRBV7-3,few,TRBJ2-5,TGTGCCAGCAGCCAGACTAGCAGTAAGACCCAGTACTTC,CASSQTSSKTQYF
14,.,TRBV6-5,.,TRBJ2-3,TGTGCCAGCAGTTACCCCGGTGGGGGGCCTACGCAGTATTTT,CASSYPGGGPTQYF
11,.,TRBV29-1,.,TRBJ1-3,TGCAGCGTTCAATCTGGAAACACCATATATTTT,CSVQSGNTIYF
18,TRBD2,TRBV7-9,.,TRBJ2-3,TGTGCCAGCAGCTTAGGGAGCGGGGGGGCGATCGGCACAGATACGCAGTATTTT,CASSLGSGGAIGTDTQYF
15,TRBD1,TRBV9,.,TRBJ1-6,TGTGCCAGCAGCGCGACCGGGACAGGGGATTCACCCCTCCACTTT,CASSATGTGDSPLHF
13,.,TRBV29-1,.,TRBJ2-5,TGCAGCGTTGGAGGGGCCAGGGTTGAGACCCAGTACTTC,CSVGGARVETQYF
14,.,TRBV5-6,.,TRBJ2-7,TGTGCCAGCAGCCCTTATGGAAGGGGCTACGAGCAGTACTTC,CASSPYGRGYEQYF
17,.,TRBV19,few,TRBJ1-4,TGTGCCAGTAGTATACGGGGCGGGACTGCAACTAATGAAAAACTGTTTTTT,CASSIRGGTATNEKLFF
16,.,TRBV7-2,.,TRBJ2-1,TGTGCCAGCAGCTTAGGAAGAACGGATGGGTACAATGAGCAGTTCTTC,CASSLGRTDGYNEQFF
11,TRBD1,TRBV29-1,.,TRBJ2-7,TGCAGCGTCGACAGGGACTACGAGCAGTACTTC,CSVDRDYEQYF
12,TRBD1,TRBV29-1,.,TRBJ1-2,TGCAGCGCTGACAGGGGCTTCTATGGCTACACCTTC,CSADRGFYGYTF
15,.,TRBV5-1,.,TRBJ1-2,TGCGCCAGCAGCTTGGAAGGGATGAGTTCGTATGGCTACACCTTC,CASSLEGMSSYGYTF
16,TRBD2,TRBV6-5,once,TRBJ2-3,TGTGCCAGGAGTTTCGGGGGGACCCGACACACAGATACGCAGTATTTT,CARSFGGTRHTDTQYF
14,TRBD2,TRBV5-4,.,TRBJ2-7,TGTGCCAGCAGCTGGGATGGACTAGCCTACGAGCAGTACTTC,CASSWDGLAYEQYF
14,.,TRBV5-1,.,TRBJ2-3,TGCGCCAGCAGCCCCCGACAGCGCACAGATACGCAGTATTTT,CASSPRQRTDTQYF
13,.,TRBV2,.,TRBJ2-5,TGTGCCAGCAGTAGGGACGGCCAAGAGACCCAGTACTTC,CASSRDGQETQYF
13,.,TRBV29-1,.,TRBJ2-7,TGCAGCGTTTTTATAAAGGGGACCCACGAGCAGTACTTC,CSVFIKGTHEQYF
14,.,TRBV19,.,TRBJ1-2,TGTGCCAGTAGTAAACGGGCCTCCTCCTATGGCTACACCTTC,CASSKRASSYGYTF
14,.,TRBV11-2,few,TRBJ2-5,TGTGCCAGCAGCTTAGGAGTCGGTCAAGAGACCCAGTACTTC,CASSLGVGQETQYF
14,.,TRBV6-1,.,TRBJ2-7,TGTGCCAGCAGTGAAGGGCTACTCCCCTACGAGCAGTACTTC,CASSEGLLPYEQYF
16,TRBD2,TRBV27,.,TRBJ2-5,TGTGCCAGCAGTTTCCGTGGTAGCGGGGGGCTCGGGACCCAGTACTTC,CASSFRGSGGLGTQYF
15,.,TRBV27,.,TRBJ2-7,TGTGCCAGCAGCTCTCTTAGAGGGCCGGACTACGAGCAGTACTTC,CASSSLRGPDYEQYF
15,.,TRBV28,.,TRBJ1-2,TGTGCCAGCAGTTTGGGAGGCGCACTGAACTATGGCTACACCTTC,CASSLGGALNYGYTF
13,TRBD1,TRBV4-3,.,TRBJ2-4,TGCGCCAGCAGCCAAGATCGTAGGACAGGCCCACGATTC,CASSQDRRTGPRF
17,.,TRBV12-5,.,TRBJ2-5,TGTGCTAGTGGTTTGGGACCAACGGGGGTCAATTTCGAGACCCAGTACTTC,CASGLGPTGVNFETQYF
18,.,TRBV19,.,TRBJ2-3,TGTGCCAGTAGTACCCCCTGGGCAGGTGGGATCATACTAGATACGCAGTATTTT,CASSTPWAGGIILDTQYF
16,TRBD2,TRBV7-7,.,TRBJ2-2,TGTGCCAGCAGCTTGTCAGCGGGGGGTGACACCGGGGAGCTGTTTTTT,CASSLSAGGDTGELFF
17,TRBD1,TRBV5-1,.,TRBJ2-3,TGCGCCAGCAGCTCGGGGATGACAGGGAAACACACAGATACGCAGTATTTT,CASSSGMTGKHTDTQYF
15,.,TRBV7-3,.,TRBJ2-7,TGTGCCAGCAGTCCAGGCGGGACAAGGTGGTACGAGCAGTACTTC,CASSPGGTRWYEQYF
14,TRBD2,TRBV29-1,.,TRBJ2-3,TGCAGCGTTGATGGCGGGGGGCATGGAGATACGCAGTATTTT,CSVDGGGHGDTQYF
15,.,TRBV28,.,TRBJ2-7,.,CASSFLAGTGYEQYF
17,TRBD1,TRBV6-1,.,TRBJ1-5,TGTGCCAGCAGTGAATGGGACAGGGGGCACGGCAATCAGCCCCAGCATTTT,CASSEWDRGHGNQPQHF
13,.,TRBV13,once,TRBJ1-1,TGTGCCAGCAGCTCCCAGTGGAACACTGAAGCTTTCTTT,CASSSQWNTEAFF
16,.,TRBV28,.,TRBJ1-1,TGTGCCAGCAGTCCTCTAACGACAGGTTTGAACACTGAAGCTTTCTTT,CASSPLTTGLNTEAFF
14,TRBD1,TRBV19,.,TRBJ1-5,TGTGCCAGTAGTATTGAGGGGGCCAATCAGCCCCAGCATTTT,CASSIEGANQPQHF
16,.,TRBV27,.,TRBJ2-2,TGTGCCAGCAGTCCAACCAGGACGGGAAACACCGGGGAGCTGTTTTTT,CASSPTRTGNTGELFF
16,TRBD2,TRBV11-2,.,TRBJ2-7,TGTGCCAGCAGCTCCCATCCCGGGACTATCCTCTACGAGCAGTACTTC,CASSSHPGTILYEQYF
14,.,TRBV30,.,TRBJ1-1,TGTGCCTGGAGTGTAGGAGGGCCTTACACTGAAGCTTTCTTT,CAWSVGGPYTEAFF
15,TRBD1,TRBV5-1,once,TRBJ2-7,TGCGCCAGCAGCTTGGAGGGACAGGCCTTCTACGAGCAGTACTTC,CASSLEGQAFYEQYF
16,.,TRBV6-1,.,TRBJ2-3,TGTGCCAGCAGTGAACGTCCCTCAAGGCCCCCAGATACGCAGTATTTT,CASSERPSRPPDTQYF
13,TRBD1,TRBV9,.,TRBJ2-7,TGTGCCAGCAGCGTACAGGGGGAGAGCGAGCAGTACTTC,CASSVQGESEQYF